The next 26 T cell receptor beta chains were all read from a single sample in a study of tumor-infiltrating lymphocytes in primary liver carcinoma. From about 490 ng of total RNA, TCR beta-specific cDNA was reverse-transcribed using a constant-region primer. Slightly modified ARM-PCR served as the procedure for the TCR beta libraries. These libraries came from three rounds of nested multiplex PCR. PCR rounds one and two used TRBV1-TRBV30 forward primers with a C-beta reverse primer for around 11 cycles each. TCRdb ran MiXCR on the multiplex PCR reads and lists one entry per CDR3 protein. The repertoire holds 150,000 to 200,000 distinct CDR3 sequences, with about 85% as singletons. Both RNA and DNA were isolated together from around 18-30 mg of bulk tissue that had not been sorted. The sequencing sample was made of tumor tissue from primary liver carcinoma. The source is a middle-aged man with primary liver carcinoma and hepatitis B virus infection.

The CDR3 sequence: CSSAQGVREQFF. In DNA, the CDR3 is TGCAGCTCAGCACAGGGGGTGCGTGAGCAGTTCTTC. The chain employs TRBV29-1 and TRBJ2-1, with TRBD1 matching over 8 bases. CDR1 SQVTM and CDR2 ANQGSEA come from the germline V gene. The CDR3 consists of 12 residues. Unmatched junction bases numbered 9, after V lost 8 bases and J lost 9 bases.

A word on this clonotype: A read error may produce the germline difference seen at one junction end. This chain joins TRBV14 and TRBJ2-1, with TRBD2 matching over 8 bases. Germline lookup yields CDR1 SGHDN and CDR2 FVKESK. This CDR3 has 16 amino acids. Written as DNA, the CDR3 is TGTGCCAACAATGCCGTAGCGGGATGGGTAAACAATAAGCAGTTCTTC. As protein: CANNAVAGWVNNKQFF.

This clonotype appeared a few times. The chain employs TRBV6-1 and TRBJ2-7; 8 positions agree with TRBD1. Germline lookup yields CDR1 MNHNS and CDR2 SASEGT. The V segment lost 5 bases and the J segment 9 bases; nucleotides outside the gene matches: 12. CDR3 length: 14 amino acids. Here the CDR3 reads CASSTGTGPYGQYF. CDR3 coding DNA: TGTGCCAGCAGTACCGGGACAGGACCCTATGGGCAGTACTTC.

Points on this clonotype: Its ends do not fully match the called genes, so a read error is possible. Written as DNA, the CDR3 is TGTCCCAGCAGCTCCTCGGGGACTAACTATGGCTACACCTTC. Amino acids: CPSSSSGTNYGYTF. The chain has TRBV12-3 or TRBV12-4 and TRBJ1-2; D is ambiguous. This CDR3 has 14 amino acids.

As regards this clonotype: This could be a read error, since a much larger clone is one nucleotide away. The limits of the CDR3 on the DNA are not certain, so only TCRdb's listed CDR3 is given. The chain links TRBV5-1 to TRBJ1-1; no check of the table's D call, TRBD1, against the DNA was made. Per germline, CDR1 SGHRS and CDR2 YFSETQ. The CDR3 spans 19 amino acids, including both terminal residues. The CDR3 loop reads CASSFGTGISKAWNTEPFF.

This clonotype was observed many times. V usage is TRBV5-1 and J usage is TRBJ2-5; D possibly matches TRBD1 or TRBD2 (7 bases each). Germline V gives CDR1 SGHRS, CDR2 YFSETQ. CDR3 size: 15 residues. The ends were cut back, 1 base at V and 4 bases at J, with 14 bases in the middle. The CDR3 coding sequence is TGCGCCAGCAGCTTGTTAGCCAGGGGGGGAGAGACCCAGTACTTC. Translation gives CASSLLARGGETQYF.

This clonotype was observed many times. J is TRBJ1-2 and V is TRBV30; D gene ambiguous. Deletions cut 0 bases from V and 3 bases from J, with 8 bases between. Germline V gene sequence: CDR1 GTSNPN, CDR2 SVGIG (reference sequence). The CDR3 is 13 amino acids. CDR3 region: CAWSVKFDYGYTF. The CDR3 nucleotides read TGTGCCTGGAGTGTCAAGTTTGACTATGGCTACACCTTC.

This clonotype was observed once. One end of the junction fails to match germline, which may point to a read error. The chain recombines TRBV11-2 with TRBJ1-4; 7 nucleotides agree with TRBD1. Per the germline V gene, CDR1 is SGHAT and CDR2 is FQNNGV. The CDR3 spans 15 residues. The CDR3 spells CVSSLDPTGLEKLLF. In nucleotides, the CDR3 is TGTGTCAGCAGCTTAGACCCGACAGGGCTTGAAAAACTGCTTTTT.

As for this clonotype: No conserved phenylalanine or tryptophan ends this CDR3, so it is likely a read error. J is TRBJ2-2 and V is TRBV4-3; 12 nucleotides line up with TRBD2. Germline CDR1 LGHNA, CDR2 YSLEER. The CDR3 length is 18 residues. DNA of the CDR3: TGCGCCAGCAGCCGGGGACTAGCGGGTTCCGCGAACACCGGGGGGCTGTTTTTA. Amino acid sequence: CASSRGLAGSANTGGLFL.

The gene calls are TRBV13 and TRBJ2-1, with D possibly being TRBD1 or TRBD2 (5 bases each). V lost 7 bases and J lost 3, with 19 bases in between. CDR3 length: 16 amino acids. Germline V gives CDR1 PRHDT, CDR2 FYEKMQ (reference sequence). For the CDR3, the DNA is TGTGCCAGCATCTCTCGGACAAGCGGATACTACAATGAGCAGTTCTTC. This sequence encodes CASISRTSGYYNEQFF.

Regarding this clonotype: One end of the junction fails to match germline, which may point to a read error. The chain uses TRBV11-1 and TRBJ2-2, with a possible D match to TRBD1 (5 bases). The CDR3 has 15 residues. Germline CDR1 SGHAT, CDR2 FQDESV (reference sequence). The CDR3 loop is CTSRYTGPFSGELFF. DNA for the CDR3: TGTACCAGTCGCTATACAGGACCTTTCTCCGGTGAGCTGTTTTTT.

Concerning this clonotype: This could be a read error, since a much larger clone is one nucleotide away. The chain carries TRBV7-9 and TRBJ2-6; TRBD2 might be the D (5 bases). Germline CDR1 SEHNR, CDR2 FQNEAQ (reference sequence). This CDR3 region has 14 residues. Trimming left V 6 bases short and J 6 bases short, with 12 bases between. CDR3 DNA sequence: TGTGCCAGCAGGTTACGGGGTCAGGCCAACGTCCTGACTTTC. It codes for CASRLRGQANVLTF.

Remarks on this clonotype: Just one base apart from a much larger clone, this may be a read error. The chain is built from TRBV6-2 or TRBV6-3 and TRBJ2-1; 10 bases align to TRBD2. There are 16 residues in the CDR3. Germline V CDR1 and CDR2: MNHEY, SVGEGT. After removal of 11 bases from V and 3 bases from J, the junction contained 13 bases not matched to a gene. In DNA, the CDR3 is TGTGCCTGCGTTTCGGGACTAGCGAGGGTCTACAATGAGCAGTTCTTC. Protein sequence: CACVSGLARVYNEQFF.

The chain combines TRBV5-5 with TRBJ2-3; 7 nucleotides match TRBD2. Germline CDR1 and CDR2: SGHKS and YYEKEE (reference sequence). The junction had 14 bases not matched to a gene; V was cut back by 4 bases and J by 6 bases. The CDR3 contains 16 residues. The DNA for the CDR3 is TGTGCCAGCAGCCTCTTAGCAGCGGGAAGACGGGATACGCAGTATTTT. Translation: CASSLLAAGRRDTQYF.

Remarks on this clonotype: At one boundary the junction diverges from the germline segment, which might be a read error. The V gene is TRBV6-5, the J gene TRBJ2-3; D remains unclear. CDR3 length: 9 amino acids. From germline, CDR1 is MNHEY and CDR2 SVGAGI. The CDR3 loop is CADGPPPDF. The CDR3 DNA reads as TGTGCCGACGGCCCCCCCCCGGATTTT.

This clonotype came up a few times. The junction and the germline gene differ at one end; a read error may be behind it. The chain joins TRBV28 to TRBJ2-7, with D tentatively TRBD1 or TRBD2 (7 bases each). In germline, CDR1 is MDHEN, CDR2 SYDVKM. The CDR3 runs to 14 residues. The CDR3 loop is CDSSFPGGAYEQYF. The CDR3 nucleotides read TGTGACAGCAGTTTCCCAGGGGGGGCCTACGAGCAGTACTTC.

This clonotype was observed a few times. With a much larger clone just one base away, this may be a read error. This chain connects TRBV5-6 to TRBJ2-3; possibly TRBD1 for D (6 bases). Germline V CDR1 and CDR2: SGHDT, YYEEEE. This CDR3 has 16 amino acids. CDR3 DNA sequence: TGTGCCAGCAGGCTTGGGGGCGGAAGTAGCACAGATACGCAGTGTTTT. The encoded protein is CASRLGGGSSTDTQCF.

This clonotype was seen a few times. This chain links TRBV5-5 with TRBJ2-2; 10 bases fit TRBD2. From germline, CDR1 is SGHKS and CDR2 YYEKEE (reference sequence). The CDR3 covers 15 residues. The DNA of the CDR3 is TGTGTCAGTAGTGGGACTAGCGTCTACACCGGGGAGCTGTTTTTT. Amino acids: CVSSGTSVYTGELFF.

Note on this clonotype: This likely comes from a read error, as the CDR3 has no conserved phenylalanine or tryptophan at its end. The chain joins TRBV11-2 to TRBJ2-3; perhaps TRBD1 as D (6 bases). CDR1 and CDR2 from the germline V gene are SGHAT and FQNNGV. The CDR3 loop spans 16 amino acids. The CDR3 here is CASSSRSTGNTDMQYL. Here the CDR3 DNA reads TGTGCAAGCAGCAGTAGAAGTACAGGGAACACAGATATGCAGTATTTA.

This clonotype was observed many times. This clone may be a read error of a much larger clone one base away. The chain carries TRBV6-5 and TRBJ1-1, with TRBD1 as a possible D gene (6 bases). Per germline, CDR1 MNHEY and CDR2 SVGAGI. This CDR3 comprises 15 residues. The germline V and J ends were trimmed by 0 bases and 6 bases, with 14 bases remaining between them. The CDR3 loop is CASSYSTGGGAEAFF. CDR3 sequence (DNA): TGTGCCAGCAGTTACTCGACTGGGGGCGGAGCTGAAGCTTTCTTT.

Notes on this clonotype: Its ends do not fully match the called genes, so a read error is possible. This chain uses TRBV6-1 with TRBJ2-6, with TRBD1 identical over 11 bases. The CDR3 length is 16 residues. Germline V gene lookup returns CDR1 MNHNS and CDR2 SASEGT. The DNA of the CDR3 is TGTGTCTGTACCGGGACAGGGGGTGCTGGGGCCAGCGTCCTGACTTTC. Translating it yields CVCTGTGGAGASVLTF.

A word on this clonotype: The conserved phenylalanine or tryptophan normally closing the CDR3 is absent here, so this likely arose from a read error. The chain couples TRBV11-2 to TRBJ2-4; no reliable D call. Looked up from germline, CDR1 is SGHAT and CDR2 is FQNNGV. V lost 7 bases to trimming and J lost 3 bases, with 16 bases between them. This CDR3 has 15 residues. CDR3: CASITSAIVKNIQYL. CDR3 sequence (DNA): TGTGCCAGCATCACTTCGGCGATAGTCAAAAACATTCAGTACTTA.

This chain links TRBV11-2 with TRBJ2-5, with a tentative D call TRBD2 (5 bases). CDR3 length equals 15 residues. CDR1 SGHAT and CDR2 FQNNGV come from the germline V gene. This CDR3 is CLSSRWTGPVDTQYF. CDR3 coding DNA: TGTCTCAGCAGTCGTTGGACTGGTCCCGTGGATACCCAGTACTTC.

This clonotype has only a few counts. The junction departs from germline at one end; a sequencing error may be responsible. The CDR3: CASSYSSISYDQYF. CDR3 sequence (DNA): TGTGCCAGCAGTTACTCCTCCATCTCCTACGACCAGTATTTC. The J gene is TRBJ2-7, the V gene TRBV6-2 or TRBV6-3, with D uncertain. CDR1 is MNHEY, CDR2 SVGEGT, per germline. CDR3 length: 14 amino acids.

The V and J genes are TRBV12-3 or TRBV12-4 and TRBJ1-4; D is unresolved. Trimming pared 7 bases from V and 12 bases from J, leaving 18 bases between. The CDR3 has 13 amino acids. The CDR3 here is CASILLGNEELFF. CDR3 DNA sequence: TGTGCCAGCATTTTGTTGGGGAACGAAGAACTGTTTTTT.

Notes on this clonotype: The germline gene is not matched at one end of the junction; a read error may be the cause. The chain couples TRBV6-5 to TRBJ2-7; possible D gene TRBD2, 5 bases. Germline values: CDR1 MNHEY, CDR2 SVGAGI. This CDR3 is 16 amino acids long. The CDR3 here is CASSRDLERVHYQQYF. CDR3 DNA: TGTGCCAGCAGTAGGGATTTGGAGAGGGTACACTACCAGCAGTACTTC.